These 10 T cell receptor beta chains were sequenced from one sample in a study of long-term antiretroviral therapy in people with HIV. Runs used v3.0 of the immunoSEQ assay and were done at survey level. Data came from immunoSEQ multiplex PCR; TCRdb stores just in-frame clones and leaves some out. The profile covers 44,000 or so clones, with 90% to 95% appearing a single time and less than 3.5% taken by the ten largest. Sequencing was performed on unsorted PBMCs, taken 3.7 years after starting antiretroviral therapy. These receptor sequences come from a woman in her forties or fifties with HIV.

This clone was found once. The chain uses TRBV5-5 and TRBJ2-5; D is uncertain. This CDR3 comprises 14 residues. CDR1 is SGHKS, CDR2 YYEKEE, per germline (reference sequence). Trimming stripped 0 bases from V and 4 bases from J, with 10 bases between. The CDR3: CASSLAQVRETQYF. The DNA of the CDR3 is TGTGCCAGCAGCTTGGCCCAAGTCCGAGAGACCCAGTACTTC.

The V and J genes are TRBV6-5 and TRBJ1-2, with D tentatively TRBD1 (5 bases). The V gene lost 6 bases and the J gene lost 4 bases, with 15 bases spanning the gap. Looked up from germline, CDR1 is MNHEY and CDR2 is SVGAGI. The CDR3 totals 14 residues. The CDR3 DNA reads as TGTGCCAGCAGCTTGGGGGGGTTCCCCTATGGCTACACCTTC. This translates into CASSLGGFPYGYTF.

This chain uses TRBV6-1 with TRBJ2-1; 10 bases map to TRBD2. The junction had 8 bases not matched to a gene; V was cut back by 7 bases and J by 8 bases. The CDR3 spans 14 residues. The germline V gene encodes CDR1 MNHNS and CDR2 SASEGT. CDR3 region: CASTASGGVYEQFF. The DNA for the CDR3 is TGTGCCAGCACGGCGAGCGGGGGGGTCTATGAGCAGTTCTTC.

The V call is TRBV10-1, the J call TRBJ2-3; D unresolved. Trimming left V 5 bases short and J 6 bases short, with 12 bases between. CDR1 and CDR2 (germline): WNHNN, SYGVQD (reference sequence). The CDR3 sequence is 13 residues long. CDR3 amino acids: CASSQDPEDTQYF. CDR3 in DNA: TGCGCCAGCAGTCAGGACCCAGAGGATACGCAGTATTTT.

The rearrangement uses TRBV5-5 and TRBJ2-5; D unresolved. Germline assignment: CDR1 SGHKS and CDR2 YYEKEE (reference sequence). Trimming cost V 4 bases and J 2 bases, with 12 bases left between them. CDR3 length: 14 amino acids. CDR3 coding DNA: TGTGCCAGCAGCCGTGAGTGGGGACAAGAGACCCAGTACTTC. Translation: CASSREWGQETQYF. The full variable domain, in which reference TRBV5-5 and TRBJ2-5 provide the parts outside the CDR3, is DAGVTQSPTHLIKTRGQQVTLRCSPISGHKSVSWYQQVLGQGPQFIFQYYEKEERGRGNFPDRFSARQFPNYSSELNVNALLLGDSALYLCASSREWGQETQYFGPGTRLLVL.

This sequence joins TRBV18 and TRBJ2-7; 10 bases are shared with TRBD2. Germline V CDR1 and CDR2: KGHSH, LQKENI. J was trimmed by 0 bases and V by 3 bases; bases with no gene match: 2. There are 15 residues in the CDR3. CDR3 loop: CASSPSGGLSYEQYF. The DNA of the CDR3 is TGTGCCAGCTCACCTAGCGGGGGGCTCTCCTACGAGCAGTACTTC.

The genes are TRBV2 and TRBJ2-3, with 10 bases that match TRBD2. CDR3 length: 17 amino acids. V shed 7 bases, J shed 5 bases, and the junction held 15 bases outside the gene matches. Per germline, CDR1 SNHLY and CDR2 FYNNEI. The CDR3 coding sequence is TGTGCCAGCAAGGGGGTAGGAACTAGCGGGGCGAAAGATACGCAGTATTTT. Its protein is CASKGVGTSGAKDTQYF.

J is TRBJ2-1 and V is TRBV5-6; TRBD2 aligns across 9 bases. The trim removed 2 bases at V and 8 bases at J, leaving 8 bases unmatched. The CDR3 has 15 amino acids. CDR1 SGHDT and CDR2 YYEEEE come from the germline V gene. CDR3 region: CASSFAGGPIHEQFF. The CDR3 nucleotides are TGTGCCAGCAGCTTCGCGGGGGGGCCCATCCATGAGCAGTTCTTC. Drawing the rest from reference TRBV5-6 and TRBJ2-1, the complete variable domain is DAGVTQSPTHLIKTRGQQVTLRCSPKSGHDTVSWYQQALGQGPQFIFQYYEEEERQRGNFPDRFSGHQFPNYSSELNVNALLLGDSALYLCASSFAGGPIHEQFFGPGTRLTVL.

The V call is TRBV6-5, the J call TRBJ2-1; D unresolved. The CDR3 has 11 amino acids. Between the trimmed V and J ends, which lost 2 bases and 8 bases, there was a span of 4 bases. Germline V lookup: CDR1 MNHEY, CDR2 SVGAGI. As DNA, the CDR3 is TGTGCCAGCAGTTACGTCGATGAGCAGTTCTTC. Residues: CASSYVDEQFF.

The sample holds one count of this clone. CDR3 loop: CASGRLNQPQHF. The CDR3, as DNA: TGTGCCAGTGGACGGCTCAATCAGCCCCAGCATTTT. The V and J genes are TRBV6-1 and TRBJ1-5; D call uncertain. CDR3 length: 12 amino acids. The V and J ends lost 9 bases and 3 bases respectively, with 9 bases between them. Germline CDR1 reads MNHNS; CDR2 reads SASEGT.